This TCR beta chain was identified in a study of blood T cell repertoires in COVID-19. Study information: Samples representing acute and convalescent COVID-19 were sourced from the United States, Italy and Spain. From T cells, B-cell-depleted T cells, or PBMCs came the material, which was cDNA or gDNA.

In germline, CDR1 is LGHDT, CDR2 YNNKEL (reference sequence). The length of the CDR3 is 16 residues. Trimming left V 1 base short and J 7 bases short, with 16 bases between. Seattle patients were enrolled while actively infected and followed longitudinally. In the source study's methods: Amplification from reference gene primers served as the basis for estimated nucleated cell counts. The repertoire was sequenced with immunoSEQ multiplex PCR; TCRdb's copy has only in-frame clones and lacks some. That table is the source of V, J and clone size, and D and trimming were worked out from the DNA. The table has about 200,000 clones, 85% to 90% seen once; the top ten hold roughly 10%.

The sequencing sample was made of peripheral blood. The J gene is TRBJ2-2, the V gene TRBV3-1 (or the pseudogene TRBV3-2), with D perhaps TRBD1 (6 bases). The clonotype originates from a woman in her fifties or sixties with COVID-19, enrolled during active disease. In DNA form, the CDR3 reads TGTGCCAGCAGCCAAGCCAGGGGAATAGTCGACGGGGAGCTGTTTTTT. Translated: CASSQARGIVDGELFF.